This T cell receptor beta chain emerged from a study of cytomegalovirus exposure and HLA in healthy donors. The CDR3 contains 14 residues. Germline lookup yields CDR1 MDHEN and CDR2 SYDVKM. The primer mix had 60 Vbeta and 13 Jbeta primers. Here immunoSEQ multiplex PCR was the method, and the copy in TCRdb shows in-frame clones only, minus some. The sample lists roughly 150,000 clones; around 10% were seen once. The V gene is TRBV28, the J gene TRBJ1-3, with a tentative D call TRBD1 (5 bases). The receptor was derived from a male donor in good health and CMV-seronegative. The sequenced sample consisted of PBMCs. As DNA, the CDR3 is TGTGCTGGTGGAGCCGGGGGCTCTGGAAACACCATATATTTT. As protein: CAGGAGGSGNTIYF.